Included here is one T cell receptor (beta chain) sequence, with context. The antigen it recognizes is unknown. Per-base qualities were not stored, and no clone one base away is much larger. This sample is part of a study of OX40 agonist ivuxolimab in advanced cancers. About the study as a whole: The costimulatory receptor OX40 (CD134) was targeted by ivuxolimab, a fully human IgG2 agonistic monoclonal antibody. Intravenous ivuxolimab was administered to patients every 2 weeks at six dose levels: 0.01, 0.1, 0.3, 1.5, 3 and 10 mg/kg. Among the 50 to 55 dose-escalation patients, 19 had hepatocellular carcinoma, roughly 15 melanoma, 9 renal cell carcinoma and 9 head and neck cancer. In the dose-escalation cohort, 82.7% of patients were male, and the mean age was roughly 60 years, with a range of 23 to 79. Prior anti-PD-1, anti-PD-L1 or anti-CTLA-4 therapy was permitted, and checkpoint inhibitors had been received by less than 45% of dose-escalation patients. Partial responses occurred in three dose-escalation patients: two with cutaneous melanoma and one with hepatocellular carcinoma. Peripheral TCRbeta sequencing aimed to test whether ivuxolimab altered TCR sequence diversity and caused clonal T-cell expansion. The paper describes the monotherapy dose-escalation part (N of about 52 patients) of the phase I trial of ivuxolimab. On the study overall, not on this receptor specifically: Which antigens the clonally expanded peripheral T cells were specific for was not determined. At doses of 0.1 to 3.0 mg/kg, clonal expansion of both CD4+ and CD8+ T cells in blood was seen between baseline and week 6. In the 0.1-3.0 mg/kg groups, partial responders had among the lowest normalized peripheral clonal expansion, particularly in CD8+ T cells. After ivuxolimab, expanded clones were on average more numerous among CD8+ T cells than among CD4+ T cells. Low levels of normalized T-cell clonal expansion were also seen in some patients who did not respond.

To sequence the TCRbeta CDR3 region, genomic DNA was isolated from the sorted cells. TCRbeta CDR3 regions were sequenced using the immunoSEQ Assay. TCRdb retrieved this table from immuneACCESS and kept in-frame rearrangements only. Not all clones are present; in checked studies, unresolved V genes account for under half, and no reason is known for the remainder. Counted in this sample were about 82,000 clones; about 91% of them appeared once. Jointly, the top ten make up about 2.3% of the sample. The trial excluded patients who had a history of autoimmune disease or who were on systemic immunosuppression. Peripheral blood for TCR sequencing was collected from all dose cohorts at baseline, on cycle 4 day 1, and on cycle 7 day 1. Samples came from an open-label, multicenter, first-in-human phase I dose-escalation trial of ivuxolimab. Adults with locally advanced or metastatic head and neck squamous cell, hepatocellular, melanoma or renal cell carcinoma were enrolled in the trial. Before TCR sequencing, CD4+ T cells and CD8+ T cells from peripheral blood were sorted into separate populations.

This clonotype was sampled from an adult with an advanced solid tumor such as melanoma, head and neck, liver or kidney cancer. The sequencing here drew on CD4+ or CD8+ T cells sorted from blood, taken in a trial of the OX40 agonist ivuxolimab.

The CDR3 reads as follows: CASSLGAGELFF. The nucleotide sequence reads as follows: TGTGCCAGCAGCTTAGGAGCCGGGGAGCTGTTTTTT. The rearranged segments are TRBV7-2 and TRBJ2-2; no D gene is confidently identified. CDR1 and CDR2, per the germline V gene, are SGHTA and FQGNSA. The CDR3 measures 12 amino acids from cysteine to phenylalanine. Solely the CDR3 DNA is kept, with 36 bases framed from the first base. V is pared back by 1 base and J by 6 bases, with 3 bases lying between the germline termini. The full variable domain, completed from the reference TRBV7-2 and TRBJ2-2 proteins outside the CDR3, reads GAGVSQSPSNKVTEKGKDVELRCDPISGHTALYWYRQSLGQGLEFLIYFQGNSAPDKSGLPSDRFSAERTGGSVSTLTIQRTQQEDSAVYLCASSLGAGELFFGEGSRLTVL.